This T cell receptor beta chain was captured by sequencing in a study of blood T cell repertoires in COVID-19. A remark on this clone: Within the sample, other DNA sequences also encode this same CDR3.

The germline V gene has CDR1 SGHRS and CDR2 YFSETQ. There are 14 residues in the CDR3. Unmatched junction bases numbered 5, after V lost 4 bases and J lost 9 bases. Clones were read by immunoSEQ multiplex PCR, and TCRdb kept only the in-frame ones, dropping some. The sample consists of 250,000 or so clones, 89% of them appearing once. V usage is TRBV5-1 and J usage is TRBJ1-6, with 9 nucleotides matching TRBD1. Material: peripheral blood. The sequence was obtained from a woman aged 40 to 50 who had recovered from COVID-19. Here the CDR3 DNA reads TGCGCCAGCAGCCTGGGACAGGGCGGTTCACCCCTCCACTTT. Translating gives CASSLGQGGSPLHF.